The present TCR beta chain was sequenced within a study of identifying expanded T cells in peripheral blood. The table came from immunoSEQ multiplex PCR; TCRdb's copy has only in-frame clones and leaves some out. This sample has roughly 130,000 clones; 65% to 90% occur once, and the top ten carry about 8%. The CDR3 has 16 residues. V lost 1 base and J lost 2, with 12 bases in between. Germline CDR1 LNHDA, CDR2 SQIVND (reference sequence). The sample consisted of blood. The J gene is TRBJ1-5, the V gene TRBV19, with D tentatively TRBD1 (5 bases). The source is a person aged 18 to 70 in good health. The CDR3 is CASSIAGRVGNQPQHF. In DNA form, the CDR3 reads TGTGCCAGTAGTATAGCAGGCAGGGTGGGCAATCAGCCCCAGCATTTT.